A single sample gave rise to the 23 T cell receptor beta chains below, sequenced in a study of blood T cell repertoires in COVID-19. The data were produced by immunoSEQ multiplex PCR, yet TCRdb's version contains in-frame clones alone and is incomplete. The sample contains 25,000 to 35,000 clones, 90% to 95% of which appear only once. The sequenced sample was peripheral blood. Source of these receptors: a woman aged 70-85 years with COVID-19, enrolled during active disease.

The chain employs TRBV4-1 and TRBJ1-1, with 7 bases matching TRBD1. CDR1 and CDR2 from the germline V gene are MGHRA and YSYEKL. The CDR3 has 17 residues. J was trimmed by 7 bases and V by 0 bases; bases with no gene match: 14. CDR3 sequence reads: CASSQDQPLDRVFEAFF. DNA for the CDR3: TGCGCCAGCAGCCAAGACCAACCCCTAGACAGGGTATTTGAAGCTTTCTTT.

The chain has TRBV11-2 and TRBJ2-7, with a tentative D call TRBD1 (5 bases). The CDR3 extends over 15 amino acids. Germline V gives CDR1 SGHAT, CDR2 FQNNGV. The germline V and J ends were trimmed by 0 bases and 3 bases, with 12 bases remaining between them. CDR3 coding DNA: TGTGCCAGCAGCTTAGATAGTTATCAGGGCTACGAGCAGTACTTC. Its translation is CASSLDSYQGYEQYF.

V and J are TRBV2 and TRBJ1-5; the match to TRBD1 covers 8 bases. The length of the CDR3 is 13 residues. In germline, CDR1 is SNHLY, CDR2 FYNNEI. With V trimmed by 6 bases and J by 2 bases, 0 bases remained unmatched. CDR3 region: CASRDRGNQPQHF. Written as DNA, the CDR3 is TGTGCCAGCAGGGACAGGGGCAATCAGCCCCAGCATTTT.

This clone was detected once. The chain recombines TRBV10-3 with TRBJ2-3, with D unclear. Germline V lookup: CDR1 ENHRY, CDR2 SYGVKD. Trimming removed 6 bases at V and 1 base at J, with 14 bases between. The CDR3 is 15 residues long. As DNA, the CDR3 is TGTGCCATCAGATCGACTGTTACTCGCACAGATACGCAGTATTTT. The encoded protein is CAIRSTVTRTDTQYF.

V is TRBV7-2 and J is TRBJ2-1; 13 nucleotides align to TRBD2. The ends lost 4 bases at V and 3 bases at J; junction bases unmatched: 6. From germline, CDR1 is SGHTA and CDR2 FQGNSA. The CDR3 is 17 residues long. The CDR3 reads CASSSGGTSGIYNEQFF. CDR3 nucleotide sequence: TGTGCCAGCAGCTCCGGGGGGACTAGCGGGATCTACAATGAGCAGTTCTTC.

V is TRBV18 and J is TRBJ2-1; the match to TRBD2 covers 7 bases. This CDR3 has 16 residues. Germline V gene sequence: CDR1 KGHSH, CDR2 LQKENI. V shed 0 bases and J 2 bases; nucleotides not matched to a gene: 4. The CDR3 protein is CASSPPRGVTYNEQFF. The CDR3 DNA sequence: TGTGCCAGCTCACCACCTCGGGGGGTGACCTACAATGAGCAGTTCTTC.

CDR3 DNA: TGTGCCAGCAGCTTACTAAAGAATGAGCAGTTCTTC. Protein: CASSLLKNEQFF. The V and J genes are TRBV7-3 and TRBJ2-1; D gene ambiguous. This CDR3 has 12 amino acids. The V gene's germline CDR1 is SGHTA and CDR2 FQGTGA. Deletions cut 2 bases from V and 7 bases from J, with 6 bases between.

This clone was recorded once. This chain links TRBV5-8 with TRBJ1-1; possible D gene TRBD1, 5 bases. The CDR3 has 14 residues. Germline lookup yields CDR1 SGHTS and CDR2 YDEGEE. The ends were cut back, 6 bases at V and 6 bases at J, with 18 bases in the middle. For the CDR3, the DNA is TGTGCCAGCACAGGGAGGGGTGCTGGACCTGAAGCTTTCTTT. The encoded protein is CASTGRGAGPEAFF.

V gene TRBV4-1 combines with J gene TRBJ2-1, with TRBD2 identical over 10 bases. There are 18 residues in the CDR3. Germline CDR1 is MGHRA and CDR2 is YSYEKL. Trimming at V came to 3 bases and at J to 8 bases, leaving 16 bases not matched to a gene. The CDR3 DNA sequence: TGCGCCAGCAGCCACCCGCCCACGGGGACTAGCGTCGTCTATGAGCAGTTCTTC. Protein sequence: CASSHPPTGTSVVYEQFF.

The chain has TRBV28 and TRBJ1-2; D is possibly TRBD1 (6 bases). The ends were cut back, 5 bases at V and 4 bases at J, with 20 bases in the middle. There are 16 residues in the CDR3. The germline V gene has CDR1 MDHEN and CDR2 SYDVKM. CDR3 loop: CASSPTEDSPGYGYTF. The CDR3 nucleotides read TGTGCCAGCAGTCCCACAGAGGACAGCCCGGGCTATGGCTACACCTTC.

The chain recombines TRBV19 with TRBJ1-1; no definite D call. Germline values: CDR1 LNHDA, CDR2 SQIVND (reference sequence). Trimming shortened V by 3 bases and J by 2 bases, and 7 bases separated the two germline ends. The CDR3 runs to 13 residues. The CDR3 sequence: CASSIFFNTEAFF. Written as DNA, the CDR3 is TGTGCCAGTAGTATCTTTTTCAACACTGAAGCTTTCTTT.

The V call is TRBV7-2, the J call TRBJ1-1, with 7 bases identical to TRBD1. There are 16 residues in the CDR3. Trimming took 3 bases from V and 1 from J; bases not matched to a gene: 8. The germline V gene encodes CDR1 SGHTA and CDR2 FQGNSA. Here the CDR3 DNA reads TGTGCCAGCAGCTTCTATCCGGGACAGAGGAACACTGAAGCTTTCTTT. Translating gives CASSFYPGQRNTEAFF.

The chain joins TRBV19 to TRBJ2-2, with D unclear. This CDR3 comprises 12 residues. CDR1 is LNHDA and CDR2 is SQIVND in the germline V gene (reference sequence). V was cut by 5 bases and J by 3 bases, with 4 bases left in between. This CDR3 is CASSPHTGELFF. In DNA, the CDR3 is TGTGCCAGTAGTCCTCACACCGGGGAGCTGTTTTTT. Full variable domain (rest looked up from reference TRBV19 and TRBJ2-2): DGGITQSPKYLFRKEGQNVTLSCEQNLNHDAMYWYRQDPGQGLRLIYYSQIVNDFQKGDIAEGYSVSREKKESFPLTVTSAQKNPTAFYLCASSPHTGELFFGEGSRLTVL.

The CDR3 is CASSPQTGIGEKLFF. CDR3 DNA sequence: TGTGCCAGCAGCCCCCAGACAGGGATCGGTGAAAAACTGTTTTTT. This sequence joins TRBV9 and TRBJ1-4, with TRBD1 identical over 7 bases. Germline V lookup: CDR1 SGDLS, CDR2 YYNGEE. V gave up 4 bases and J gave up 7 bases; unmatched junction bases: 10. The CDR3 extends over 15 amino acids.

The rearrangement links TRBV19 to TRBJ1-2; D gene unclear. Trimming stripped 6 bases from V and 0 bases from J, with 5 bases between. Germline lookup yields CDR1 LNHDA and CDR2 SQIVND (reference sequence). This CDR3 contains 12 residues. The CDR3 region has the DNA TGTGCCAGTAGCGGAGCTAACTATGGCTACACCTTC. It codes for CASSGANYGYTF.

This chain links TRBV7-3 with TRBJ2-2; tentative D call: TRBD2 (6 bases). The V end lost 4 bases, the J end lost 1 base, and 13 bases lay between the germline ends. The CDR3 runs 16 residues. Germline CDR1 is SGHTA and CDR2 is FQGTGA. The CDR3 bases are TGTGCCAGCAGCTCCACGGGACTGGAGAACACCGGGGAGCTGTTTTTT. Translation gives CASSSTGLENTGELFF.

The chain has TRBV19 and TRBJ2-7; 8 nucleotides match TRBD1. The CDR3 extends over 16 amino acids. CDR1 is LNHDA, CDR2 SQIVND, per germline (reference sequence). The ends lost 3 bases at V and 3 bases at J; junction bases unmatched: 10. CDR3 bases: TGTGCCAGTAGTATTATCCCGACAGGGGATATCTACGAGCAGTACTTC. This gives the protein CASSIIPTGDIYEQYF.

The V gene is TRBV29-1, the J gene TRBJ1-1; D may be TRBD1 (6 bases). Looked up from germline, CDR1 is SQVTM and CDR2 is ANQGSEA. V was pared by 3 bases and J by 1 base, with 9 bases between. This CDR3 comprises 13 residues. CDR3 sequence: CSVEGHQNTEAFF. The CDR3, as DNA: TGCAGCGTTGAGGGACACCAGAACACTGAAGCTTTCTTT.

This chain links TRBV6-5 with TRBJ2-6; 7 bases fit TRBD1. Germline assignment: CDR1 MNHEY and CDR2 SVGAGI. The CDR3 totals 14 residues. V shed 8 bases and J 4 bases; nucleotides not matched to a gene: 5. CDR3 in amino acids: CASGQVWGANVLTF. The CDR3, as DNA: TGTGCCAGCGGACAGGTTTGGGGGGCCAACGTCCTGACTTTC.

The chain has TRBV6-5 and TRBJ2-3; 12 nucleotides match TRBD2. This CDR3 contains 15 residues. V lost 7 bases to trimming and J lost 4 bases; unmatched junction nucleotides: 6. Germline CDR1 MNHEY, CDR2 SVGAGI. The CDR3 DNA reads TGTGCCAGCAAGAGACTAGCGGGAGTGTCAGATACGCAGTATTTT. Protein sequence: CASKRLAGVSDTQYF.

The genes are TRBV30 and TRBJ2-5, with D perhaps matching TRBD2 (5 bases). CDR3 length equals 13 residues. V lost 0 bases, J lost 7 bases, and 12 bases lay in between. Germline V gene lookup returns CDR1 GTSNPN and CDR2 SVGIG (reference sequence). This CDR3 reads CAWSVSPAATQYF. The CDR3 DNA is TGTGCCTGGAGTGTATCCCCAGCGGCGACCCAGTACTTC. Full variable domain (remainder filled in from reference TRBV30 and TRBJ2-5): SQTIHQWPATLVQPVGSPLSLECTVEGTSNPNLYWYRQAAGRGLQLLFYSVGIGQISSEVPQNLSASRPQDRQFILSSKKLLLSDSGFYLCAWSVSPAATQYFGPGTRLLVL.

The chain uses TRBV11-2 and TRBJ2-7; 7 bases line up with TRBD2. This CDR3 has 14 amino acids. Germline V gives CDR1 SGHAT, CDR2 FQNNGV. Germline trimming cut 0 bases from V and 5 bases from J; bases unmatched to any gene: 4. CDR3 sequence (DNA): TGTGCCAGCAGCTTAGATAGACTAGCTGACGAGCAGTACTTC. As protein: CASSLDRLADEQYF.

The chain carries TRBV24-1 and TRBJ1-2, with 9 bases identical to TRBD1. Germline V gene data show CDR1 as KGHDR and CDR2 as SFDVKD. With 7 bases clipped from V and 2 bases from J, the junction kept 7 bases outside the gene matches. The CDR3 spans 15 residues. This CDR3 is CATRPGQGSNYGYTF. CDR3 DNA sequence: TGTGCCACCAGACCGGGACAGGGATCAAACTATGGCTACACCTTC.